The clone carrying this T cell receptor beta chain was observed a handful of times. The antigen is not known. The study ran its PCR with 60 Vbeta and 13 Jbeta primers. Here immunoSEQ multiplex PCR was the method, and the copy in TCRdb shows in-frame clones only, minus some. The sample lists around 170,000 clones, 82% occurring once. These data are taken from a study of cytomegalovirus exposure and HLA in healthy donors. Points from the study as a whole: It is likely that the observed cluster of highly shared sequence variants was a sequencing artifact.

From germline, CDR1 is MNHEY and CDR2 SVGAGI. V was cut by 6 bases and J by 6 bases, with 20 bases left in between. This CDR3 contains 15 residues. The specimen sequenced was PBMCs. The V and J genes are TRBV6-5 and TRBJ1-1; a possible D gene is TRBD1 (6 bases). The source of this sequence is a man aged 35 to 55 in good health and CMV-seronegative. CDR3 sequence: CASSDIRGSDAEAFF. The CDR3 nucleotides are TGTGCCAGCAGCGATATCAGGGGTAGTGACGCTGAAGCTTTCTTT.